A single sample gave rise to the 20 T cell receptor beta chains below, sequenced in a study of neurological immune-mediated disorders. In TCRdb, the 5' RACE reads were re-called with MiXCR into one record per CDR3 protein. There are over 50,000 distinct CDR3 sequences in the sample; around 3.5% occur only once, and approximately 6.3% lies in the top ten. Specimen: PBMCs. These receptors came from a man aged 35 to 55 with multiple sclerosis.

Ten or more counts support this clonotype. CDR3 protein: CSATVLAGGLHEQFF. For the CDR3, the DNA is TGCAGTGCTACCGTACTAGCGGGGGGGTTACATGAGCAGTTCTTC. This chain links TRBV20-1 with TRBJ2-1; 13 bases fit TRBD2. CDR1 and CDR2 from the germline V gene are DFQATT and SNEGSKA (reference sequence). The junction had 8 bases not matched to a gene; V was cut back by 4 bases and J by 8 bases. The CDR3 runs 15 residues.

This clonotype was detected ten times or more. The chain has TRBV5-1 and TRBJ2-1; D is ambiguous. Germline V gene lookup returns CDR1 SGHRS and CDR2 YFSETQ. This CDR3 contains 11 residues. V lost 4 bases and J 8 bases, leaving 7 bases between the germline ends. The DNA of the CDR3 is TGCGCCAGCAGCCCCGGACATGAGCAGTTCTTC. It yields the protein CASSPGHEQFF.

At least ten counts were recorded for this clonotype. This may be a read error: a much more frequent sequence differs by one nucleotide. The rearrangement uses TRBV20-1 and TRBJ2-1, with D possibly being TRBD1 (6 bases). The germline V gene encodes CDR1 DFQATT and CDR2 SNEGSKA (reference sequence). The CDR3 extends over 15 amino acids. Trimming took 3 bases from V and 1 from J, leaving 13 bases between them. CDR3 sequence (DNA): TGCAGTGCTAGCGGACAGCTAAAATCCTACAATGAGCAGTTCTTC. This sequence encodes CSASGQLKSYNEQFF.

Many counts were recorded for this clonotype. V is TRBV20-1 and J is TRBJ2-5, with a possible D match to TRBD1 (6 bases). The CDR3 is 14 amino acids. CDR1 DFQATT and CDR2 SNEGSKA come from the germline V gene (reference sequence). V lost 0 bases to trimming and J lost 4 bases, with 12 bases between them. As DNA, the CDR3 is TGCAGTGCTAGAGACCCGGGACATCGAGAGACCCAGTACTTC. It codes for CSARDPGHRETQYF.

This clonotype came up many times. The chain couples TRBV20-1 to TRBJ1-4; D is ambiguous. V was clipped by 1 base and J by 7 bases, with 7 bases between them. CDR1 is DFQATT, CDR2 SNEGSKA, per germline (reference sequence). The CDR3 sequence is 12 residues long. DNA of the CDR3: TGCAGTGCTAGAGGCCCCGGTGAAAAACTGTTTTTT. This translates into CSARGPGEKLFF.

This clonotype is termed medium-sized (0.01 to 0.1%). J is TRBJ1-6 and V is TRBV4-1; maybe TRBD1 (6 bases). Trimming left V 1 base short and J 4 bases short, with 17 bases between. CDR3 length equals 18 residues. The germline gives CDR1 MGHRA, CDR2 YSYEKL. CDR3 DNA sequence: TGCGCCAGCAGCCAAGCTCGGACAGCGGCGGGATATAATTCACCCCTCCACTTT. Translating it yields CASSQARTAAGYNSPLHF.

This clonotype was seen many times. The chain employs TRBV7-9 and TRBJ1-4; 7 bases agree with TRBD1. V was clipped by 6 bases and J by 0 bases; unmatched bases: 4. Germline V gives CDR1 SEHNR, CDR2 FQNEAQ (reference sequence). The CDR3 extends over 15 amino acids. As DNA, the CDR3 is TGTGCCAGCAGTGGACAGGCCGCAACTAATGAAAAACTGTTTTTT. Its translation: CASSGQAATNEKLFF.

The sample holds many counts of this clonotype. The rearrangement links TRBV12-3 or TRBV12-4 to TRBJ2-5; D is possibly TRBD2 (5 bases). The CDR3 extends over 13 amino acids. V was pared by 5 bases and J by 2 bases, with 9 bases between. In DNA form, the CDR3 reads TGTGCCAGCAGTCTCGACTATCAAGAGACCCAGTACTTC. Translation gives CASSLDYQETQYF.

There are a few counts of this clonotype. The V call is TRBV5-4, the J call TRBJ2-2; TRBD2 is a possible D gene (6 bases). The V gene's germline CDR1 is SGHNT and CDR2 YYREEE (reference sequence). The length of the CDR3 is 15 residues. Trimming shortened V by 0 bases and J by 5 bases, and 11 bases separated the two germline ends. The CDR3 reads CASSLGGLLTGELFF. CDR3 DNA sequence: TGTGCCAGCAGCTTGGGGGGACTCCTAACCGGGGAGCTGTTTTTT.

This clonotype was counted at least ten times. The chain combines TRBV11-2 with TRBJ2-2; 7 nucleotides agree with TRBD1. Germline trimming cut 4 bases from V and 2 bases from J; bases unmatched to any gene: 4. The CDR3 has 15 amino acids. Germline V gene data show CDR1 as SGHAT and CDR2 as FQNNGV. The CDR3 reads CASSWRQGNTGELFF. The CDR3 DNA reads TGTGCCAGCAGCTGGAGACAGGGCAACACCGGGGAGCTGTTTTTT.

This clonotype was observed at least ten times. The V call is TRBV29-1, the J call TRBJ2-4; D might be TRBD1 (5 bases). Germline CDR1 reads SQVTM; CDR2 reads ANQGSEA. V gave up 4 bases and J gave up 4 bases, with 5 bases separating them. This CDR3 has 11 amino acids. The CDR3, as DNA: TGCAGCGTTGGACAGAAAAACATTCAGTACTTC. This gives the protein CSVGQKNIQYF.

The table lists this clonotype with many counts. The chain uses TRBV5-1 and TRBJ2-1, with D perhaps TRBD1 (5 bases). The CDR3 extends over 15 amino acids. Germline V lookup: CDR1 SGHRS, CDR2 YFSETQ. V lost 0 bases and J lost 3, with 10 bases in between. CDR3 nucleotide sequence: TGCGCCAGCAGCTTGGTTGAAAGGGGCTACAATGAGCAGTTCTTC. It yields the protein CASSLVERGYNEQFF.

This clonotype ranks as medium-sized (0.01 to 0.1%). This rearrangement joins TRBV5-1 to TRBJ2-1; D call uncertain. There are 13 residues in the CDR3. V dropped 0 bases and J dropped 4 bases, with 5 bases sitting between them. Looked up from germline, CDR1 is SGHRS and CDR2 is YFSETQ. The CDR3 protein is CASSLDSYNEQFF. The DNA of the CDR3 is TGCGCCAGCAGCTTGGACAGTTACAATGAGCAGTTCTTC.

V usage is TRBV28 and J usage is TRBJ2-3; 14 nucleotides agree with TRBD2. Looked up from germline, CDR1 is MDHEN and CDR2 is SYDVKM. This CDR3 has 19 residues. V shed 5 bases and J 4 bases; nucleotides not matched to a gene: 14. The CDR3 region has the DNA TGTGCCAGCAGTACTATTAGACTAGCGGGGGGGCGGTTCGCAGATACGCAGTATTTT. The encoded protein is CASSTIRLAGGRFADTQYF.

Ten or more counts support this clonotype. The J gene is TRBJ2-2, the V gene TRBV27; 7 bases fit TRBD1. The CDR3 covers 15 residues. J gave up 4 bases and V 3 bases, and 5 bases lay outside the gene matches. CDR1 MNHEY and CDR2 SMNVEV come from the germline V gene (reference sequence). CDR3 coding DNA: TGTGCCAGCAGTTTTGAGGGGGCTGTCACCGGGGAGCTGTTTTTT. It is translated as CASSFEGAVTGELFF.

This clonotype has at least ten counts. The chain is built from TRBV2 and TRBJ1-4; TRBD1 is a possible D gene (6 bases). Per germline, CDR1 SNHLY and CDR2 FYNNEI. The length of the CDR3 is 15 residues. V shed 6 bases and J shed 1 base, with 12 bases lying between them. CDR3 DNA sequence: TGTGCCAGCAGACCAGCACAGGGAACTAATGAAAAACTGTTTTTT. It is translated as CASRPAQGTNEKLFF.

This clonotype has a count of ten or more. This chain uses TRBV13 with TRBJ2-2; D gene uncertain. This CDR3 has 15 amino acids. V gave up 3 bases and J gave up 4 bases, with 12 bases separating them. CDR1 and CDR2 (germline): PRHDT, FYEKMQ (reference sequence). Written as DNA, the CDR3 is TGTGCCAGCAGCTTCGGCGATATTTTCACCGGGGAGCTGTTTTTT. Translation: CASSFGDIFTGELFF.

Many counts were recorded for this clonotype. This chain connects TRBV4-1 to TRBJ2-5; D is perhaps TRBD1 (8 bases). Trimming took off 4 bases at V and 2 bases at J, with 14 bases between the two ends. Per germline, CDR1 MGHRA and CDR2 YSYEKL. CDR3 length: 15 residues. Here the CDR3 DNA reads TGCGCCAGCAGCCTCGGGGGGACAGGTCAAGAGACCCAGTACTTC. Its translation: CASSLGGTGQETQYF.

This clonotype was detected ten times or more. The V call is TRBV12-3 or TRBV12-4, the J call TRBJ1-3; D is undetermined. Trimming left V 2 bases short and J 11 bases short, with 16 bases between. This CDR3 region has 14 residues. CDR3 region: CASSLTAARSAIYF. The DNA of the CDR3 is TGTGCCAGCAGTTTAACCGCCGCGCGGAGCGCCATATATTTT.

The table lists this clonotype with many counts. The CDR3 protein is CAISPGVAEAFF. CDR3 DNA sequence: TGTGCCATCAGTCCTGGGGTGGCTGAAGCTTTCTTT. V usage is TRBV10-3 and J usage is TRBJ1-1; D is unresolved. Trimming removed 5 bases from V and 6 bases from J, with 10 bases in between. The CDR3 extends over 12 amino acids. The germline V gene has CDR1 ENHRY and CDR2 SYGVKD.